This paragraph covers one T cell receptor (beta chain) sequence. Its antigen is as yet unknown. The data were produced by immunoSEQ multiplex PCR, yet TCRdb's version contains in-frame clones alone and is incomplete. The table lists more than 550,000 clones, 80% to 95% of them singletons, with 30% to 40% in the top ten. This specimen belongs to a study of shared clonotypes between healthy human individuals. Background on the study: CD4 naive and memory got three plates each, CD8 naive two, CD8 memory one.

Study outcomes and limitations: It was observed that approximately 5% of naive CD4 clonotypes were shared across a handful of donors.

Germline V gene data show CDR1 as MNHEY and CDR2 as SMNVEV (reference sequence). V gave up 5 bases and J gave up 0 bases, with 12 bases separating them. This CDR3 has 15 residues. The clonotype was recovered from a man between 18 and 35 years old in good health. Some clones in this sample may be carry-over from other donors' samples. Sequences were obtained from memory CD8+ T cells from PBMCs. The subset: CD45RO+ cells pooled with CCR7-negative TemRA cells. The V call is TRBV27, the J call TRBJ2-3, with D perhaps matching TRBD1 (5 bases). The CDR3 region has the DNA TGTGCCAGCAGTCCAACTGGGGCTAGCACAGATACGCAGTATTTT. Translation: CASSPTGASTDTQYF.